These 31 T cell receptor beta chains were all obtained from the same sample, sequenced in a study of T cell repertoires in cytomegalovirus infection. Via MiXCR, TCRdb re-called the reads, giving one row per CDR3 protein. This sample has about 76,000 distinct CDR3 sequences, with 3.7% found just once. The specimen sequenced was PBMCs. These receptors all come from a human donor in good health (CMV status not recorded). Some clones in this sample may be carry-over from other donors' samples.

This clonotype was picked up many times. The V and J genes are TRBV7-9 and TRBJ2-3; TRBD2 matches at 11 bases. Looked up from germline, CDR1 is SEHNR and CDR2 is FQNEAQ (reference sequence). With V trimmed by 5 bases and J by 2 bases, 6 bases remained unmatched. The length of the CDR3 is 16 residues. CDR3 in amino acids: CASSALAGGFTDTQYF. DNA for the CDR3: TGTGCCAGCAGCGCCCTAGCGGGGGGATTCACAGATACGCAGTATTTT.

Ten or more counts support this clonotype. The chain recombines TRBV6-1 with TRBJ1-5; no firm D call. CDR3 length: 15 amino acids. V was clipped by 8 bases and J by 3 bases, with 17 bases between them. In germline, CDR1 is MNHNS, CDR2 SASEGT. The DNA for the CDR3 is TGTGCCAGCTACTTCGGAGACATCACCAATCAGCCCCAGCATTTT. Its protein is CASYFGDITNQPQHF.

This clonotype has ten or more counts. V and J are TRBV6-2 or TRBV6-3 and TRBJ2-1; D is perhaps TRBD1 (6 bases). The V and J ends lost 5 bases and 4 bases respectively, with 18 bases between them. CDR3 length: 16 residues. Germline V lookup: CDR1 MNHEY, CDR2 SVGEGT. This chain's CDR3 is CASSHLPGTPYNEQFF. For the CDR3, the DNA is TGTGCCAGCAGTCACCTCCCCGGGACACCGTACAATGAGCAGTTCTTC.

This clonotype has ten or more counts. The J gene is TRBJ2-3, the V gene TRBV2; 10 bases agree with TRBD2. There are 15 residues in the CDR3. V was pared by 9 bases and J by 0 bases, with 6 bases of the junction left unmatched. The V gene's germline CDR1 is SNHLY and CDR2 FYNNEI. CDR3: CARGTSGASTDTQYF. For the CDR3, the DNA is TGTGCCAGGGGAACTAGCGGGGCTAGCACAGATACGCAGTATTTT.

This clonotype was seen ten or more times. The V call is TRBV7-9, the J call TRBJ1-5, with no clear D. The CDR3 loop spans 13 amino acids. The ends were cut back, 3 bases at V and 9 bases at J, with 12 bases in the middle. CDR1 is SEHNR, CDR2 FQNEAQ, per germline (reference sequence). The CDR3 is CASSFDGEWPQHF. CDR3 in DNA: TGTGCCAGCAGCTTCGACGGGGAATGGCCCCAGCATTTT.

This clonotype has a count of ten or more. In nucleotides, the CDR3 is TGTGCCAGCAGCACCGGTCTGAACACTGAAGCTTTCTTT. Translated: CASSTGLNTEAFF. The rearrangement uses TRBV5-4 and TRBJ1-1, with no clear D. CDR3 length: 13 residues. The germline V gene encodes CDR1 SGHNT and CDR2 YYREEE (reference sequence). Between the trimmed V and J ends, which lost 4 bases and 0 bases, there was a span of 7 bases.

This clonotype appeared many times. The V and J genes are TRBV4-3 and TRBJ1-4; D is unclear. The V end was cut by 1 base, the J end by 15 bases, with 12 bases between. This CDR3 contains 12 residues. Germline-derived CDR1 and CDR2 are LGHNA and YSLEER. The CDR3 DNA is TGCGCCAGCAGCCAAGGCGACGGACGAGTGTTTTTT. Its translation: CASSQGDGRVFF.

Ten or more counts support this clonotype. The gene calls are TRBV7-2 and TRBJ2-1, with D hard to call. This CDR3 contains 12 residues. V was trimmed by 7 bases and J by 7 bases, leaving 11 bases between them. Germline V gene sequence: CDR1 SGHTA, CDR2 FQGNSA. This CDR3 is CASKLPRNEQFF. The CDR3 DNA reads TGTGCCAGCAAACTACCGAGAAATGAGCAGTTCTTC.

The sample holds many counts of this clonotype. The chain joins TRBV6-6 to TRBJ1-5; D ambiguous. CDR1 and CDR2 (germline): MNHNY, SVGAGI (reference sequence). V shed 5 bases and J shed 6 bases, with 17 bases lying between them. This CDR3 has 15 residues. The CDR3 sequence is CASSRREEAGQPQHF. The CDR3 coding sequence is TGTGCCAGCAGTCGCCGGGAGGAAGCCGGTCAGCCCCAGCATTTT.

This clonotype came up many times. The V gene is TRBV11-2, the J gene TRBJ1-2, with D unclear. The CDR3 consists of 17 residues. Germline-derived CDR1 and CDR2 are SGHAT and FQNNGV. The V gene lost 2 bases and the J gene lost 4 bases, with 20 bases spanning the gap. CDR3 in amino acids: CASSLNLLNAGGYGYTF. CDR3 nucleotides: TGTGCCAGCAGCTTAAACCTCCTGAATGCTGGTGGCTATGGCTACACCTTC.

In this sample, this clonotype turned up many times. The rearrangement uses TRBV19 and TRBJ2-5; D not resolved. Germline-derived CDR1 and CDR2 are LNHDA and SQIVND (reference sequence). The CDR3 contains 15 residues. The ends were cut back, 6 bases at V and 4 bases at J, with 18 bases in the middle. In nucleotides, the CDR3 is TGTGCCAGTAGCACTCCGGGCCTTGGGCGAGAGACCCAGTACTTC. It specifies CASSTPGLGRETQYF.

In its sample, this clonotype was seen many times. The J gene is TRBJ1-5, the V gene TRBV7-2, with D unresolved. The CDR3 is 14 residues long. Germline lookup yields CDR1 SGHTA and CDR2 FQGNSA. V was pared by 5 bases and J by 0 bases, with 8 bases between. CDR3 in DNA: TGTGCCAGCAGCCCCTCCTATAGCAATCAGCCCCAGCATTTT. Protein sequence: CASSPSYSNQPQHF.

This clonotype was seen repeatedly, ten times or more. V usage is TRBV4-2 and J usage is TRBJ2-2, with D hard to call. Germline V lookup: CDR1 LGHNA, CDR2 YNFKEQ. CDR3 length equals 14 residues. With 3 bases removed from V and 1 base from J, the gap between germline ends came to 6 bases. CDR3 in DNA: TGTGCCAGCAGCCACCCAGTGAACACCGGGGAGCTGTTTTTT. Translation: CASSHPVNTGELFF.

In this sample, this clonotype turned up many times. The rearrangement uses TRBV7-8 and TRBJ2-5; 13 positions match TRBD2. The J segment lost 3 bases and the V segment lost 5 bases, leaving 6 bases of the junction unmatched. From germline, CDR1 is SGHVS and CDR2 FQNEAQ. The CDR3 contains 16 residues. The CDR3 loop reads CASSLRLAGGKETQYF. The CDR3, as DNA: TGTGCCAGCAGCCTCCGACTAGCGGGGGGAAAAGAGACCCAGTACTTC.

Ten or more counts support this clonotype. The chain carries TRBV28 and TRBJ1-3; D is possibly TRBD1 (5 bases). CDR3 size: 14 residues. Germline CDR1 MDHEN, CDR2 SYDVKM. Trimming pared 5 bases from V and 2 bases from J, leaving 10 bases between. CDR3 nucleotides: TGTGCCAGCAGTCAACCGGGACCTGGAAACACCATATATTTT. Translation: CASSQPGPGNTIYF. Filled out from reference TRBV28 and TRBJ1-3, the complete variable domain reads DVKVTQSSRYLVKRTGEKVFLECVQDMDHENMFWYRQDPGLGLRLIYFSYDVKMKEKGDIPEGYSVSREKKERFSLILESASTNQTSMYLCASSQPGPGNTIYFGEGSWLTVV.

This clonotype has a count of ten or more. This chain uses TRBV5-5 with TRBJ2-1; the D is unclear. This CDR3 is 14 amino acids long. V was pared by 2 bases and J by 5 bases, with 11 bases between. Germline V gene sequence: CDR1 SGHKS, CDR2 YYEKEE (reference sequence). This chain's CDR3 is CASSFVAGHNEQFF. The CDR3 bases are TGTGCCAGCAGCTTCGTGGCAGGCCACAATGAGCAGTTCTTC.

This clonotype was seen many times. V gene TRBV7-2 combines with J gene TRBJ1-5; unclear D gene. Trimming left V 5 bases short and J 2 bases short, with 7 bases between. CDR1 and CDR2 from the germline V gene are SGHTA and FQGNSA. CDR3 length: 13 residues. The CDR3 DNA sequence: TGTGCCAGCAGCCGAATTGGCAATCAGCCCCAGCATTTT. This encodes CASSRIGNQPQHF. Based on the CDR3 plus reference TRBV7-2 and TRBJ1-5, the full variable domain is GAGVSQSPSNKVTEKGKDVELRCDPISGHTALYWYRQSLGQGLEFLIYFQGNSAPDKSGLPSDRFSAERTGGSVSTLTIQRTQQEDSAVYLCASSRIGNQPQHFGDGTRLSIL.

The table lists this clonotype with many counts. V and J are TRBV27 and TRBJ1-5; D may be TRBD1 (5 bases). With 0 bases removed from V and 1 base from J, the gap between germline ends came to 7 bases. The CDR3 loop spans 15 amino acids. Germline-derived CDR1 and CDR2 are MNHEY and SMNVEV (reference sequence). As DNA, the CDR3 is TGTGCCAGCAGTTTATCGAAGGGGAGCAATCAGCCCCAGCATTTT. Protein product: CASSLSKGSNQPQHF.

This clonotype appeared many times. This chain connects TRBV7-2 to TRBJ2-7; no clear D gene. This CDR3 spans 15 amino acids. V was pared by 5 bases and J by 6 bases, with 20 bases between. Germline CDR1 SGHTA, CDR2 FQGNSA. The CDR3 DNA is TGTGCCAGCAGCCCAGGACCCTTCCCTGGGGTCGAGCAGTACTTC. It translates to CASSPGPFPGVEQYF.

This clonotype was counted many times. The gene calls are TRBV7-9 and TRBJ1-1; D ambiguous. The ends were cut back, 0 bases at V and 6 bases at J, with 8 bases in the middle. The CDR3 consists of 13 residues. Germline V lookup: CDR1 SEHNR, CDR2 FQNEAQ (reference sequence). The CDR3 is CASSLAPGPEAFF. CDR3 nucleotide sequence: TGTGCCAGCAGCTTAGCGCCAGGACCTGAAGCTTTCTTT.

This clonotype came up many times. J is TRBJ2-7 and V is TRBV27; 8 positions match TRBD2. V lost 2 bases to trimming and J lost 6 bases; unmatched junction nucleotides: 3. Germline values: CDR1 MNHEY, CDR2 SMNVEV (reference sequence). This CDR3 region has 13 residues. The CDR3 DNA reads TGTGCCAGCAGTTTAGGGACTAGGGGCGAGCAGTACTTC. Its protein product is CASSLGTRGEQYF.

This clonotype has at least ten counts. The chain links TRBV28 to TRBJ1-2, with 7 positions matching TRBD1. Trimming took 0 bases from V and 4 from J; bases not matched to a gene: 2. This CDR3 comprises 14 residues. Looked up from germline, CDR1 is MDHEN and CDR2 is SYDVKM. CDR3 residues: CASSLWDRSYGYTF. Here the CDR3 DNA reads TGTGCCAGCAGTTTATGGGACAGGTCCTATGGCTACACCTTC.

This clonotype was detected many times. The V and J genes are TRBV20-1 and TRBJ1-3; 9 bases map to TRBD1. The V segment lost 0 bases and the J segment 3 bases; nucleotides outside the gene matches: 9. The CDR3 loop spans 17 amino acids. Germline CDR1 is DFQATT and CDR2 is SNEGSKA (reference sequence). CDR3 sequence reads: CSARDLQRTGDGNTIYF. CDR3 nucleotides: TGCAGTGCTAGAGATCTGCAGCGGACAGGGGATGGAAACACCATATATTTT.

This clonotype was observed at least ten times. The chain uses TRBV19 and TRBJ1-1, with a possible D match to TRBD1 (6 bases). The CDR3 covers 14 residues. V was clipped by 5 bases and J by 4 bases, with 14 bases between them. Germline CDR1 and CDR2: LNHDA and SQIVND (reference sequence). In DNA, the CDR3 is TGTGCCAGTAGTGTGGAGGAGGGGGGCACTGAAGCTTTCTTT. It yields the protein CASSVEEGGTEAFF.

This clonotype was observed at least ten times. The DNA of the CDR3 is TGTGCCAGCAGTCCGGGACAAGGGCCCAAACAGCCCCAGCATTTT. Translation: CASSPGQGPKQPQHF. The chain carries TRBV7-2 and TRBJ1-5, with D maybe TRBD1 (6 bases). Germline assignment: CDR1 SGHTA and CDR2 FQGNSA. V lost 6 bases and J 7 bases, leaving 19 bases between the germline ends. This CDR3 contains 15 residues.

This clonotype was seen ten or more times. The J gene is TRBJ1-2, the V gene TRBV7-2; D is unclear. V was cut by 1 base and J by 5 bases, with 11 bases left in between. Germline V gives CDR1 SGHTA, CDR2 FQGNSA. This CDR3 spans 14 amino acids. For the CDR3, the DNA is TGTGCCAGCAGCTTAGAAGGGCTGGGGTATGGCTACACCTTC. Protein: CASSLEGLGYGYTF. The full variable domain, completed using reference TRBV7-2 and TRBJ1-2, is GAGVSQSPSNKVTEKGKDVELRCDPISGHTALYWYRQSLGQGLEFLIYFQGNSAPDKSGLPSDRFSAERTGGSVSTLTIQRTQQEDSAVYLCASSLEGLGYGYTFGSGTRLTVV.

This clonotype has ten or more counts. J is TRBJ2-6 and V is TRBV5-1, with 7 nucleotides matching TRBD1. V shed 5 bases, J shed 4 bases, and the junction held 6 bases outside the gene matches. This CDR3 has 15 amino acids. Germline loops: CDR1 SGHRS, CDR2 YFSETQ. The CDR3 coding sequence is TGCGCCAGCAGATCGACAGGGACCGGGGCCAACGTCCTGACTTTC. It is translated as CASRSTGTGANVLTF.

This clonotype was found many times. The genes are TRBV6-1 and TRBJ1-5, with D perhaps matching TRBD1 (6 bases). Trimming took off 5 bases at V and 10 bases at J, with 12 bases between the two ends. Per germline, CDR1 MNHNS and CDR2 SASEGT. The CDR3 is 12 residues long. The CDR3 is CASSPGGLPQHF. As DNA, the CDR3 is TGTGCCAGCAGTCCCGGGGGCCTACCCCAGCATTTT.

This clonotype has a count of ten or more. The chain uses TRBV10-3 and TRBJ1-1; no firm D call. The CDR3 consists of 13 residues. The germline V gene encodes CDR1 ENHRY and CDR2 SYGVKD. V lost 3 bases to trimming and J lost 4 bases, with 9 bases between them. CDR3 in amino acids: CAISDMSGTEAFF. The CDR3 bases are TGTGCCATCAGTGATATGTCTGGCACTGAAGCTTTCTTT.

Many counts were recorded for this clonotype. The V call is TRBV10-3, the J call TRBJ1-4, with 10 nucleotides matching TRBD1. The CDR3 has 15 residues. V shed 6 bases and J 4 bases; nucleotides not matched to a gene: 5. Germline V gene sequence: CDR1 ENHRY, CDR2 SYGVKD. The CDR3 sequence: CAIRGDRGFNEKLFF. DNA for the CDR3: TGTGCCATCAGGGGGGACAGGGGTTTTAATGAAAAACTGTTTTTT.

This clonotype was counted many times. This chain connects TRBV7-2 to TRBJ2-5; possibly TRBD2 for D (6 bases). Trimming removed 1 base from V and 3 bases from J, with 9 bases in between. Germline V gene lookup returns CDR1 SGHTA and CDR2 FQGNSA. The CDR3 is 14 residues long. CDR3 residues: CASSLGVAEETQYF. CDR3 DNA sequence: TGTGCCAGCAGCTTAGGGGTAGCGGAAGAGACCCAGTACTTC.